One and the same sample provided the 24 T cell receptor beta chains below, sequenced in a study of blood T cells in healthy people across ages. A second PCR, run for roughly 7 to 11 cycles, used a sample-barcoded 5' primer plus a J-beta primer mix. TCRdb redid the calling of the 5' RACE reads with MiXCR, one entry per CDR3 protein. Of 1.5 million to 2 million distinct CDR3 sequences listed, 28% are singletons. Sequenced: blood. These receptors came from a woman in her thirties in good health.

In its sample, this clonotype was seen many times. The chain employs TRBV5-1 and TRBJ2-7, with D uncertain. This CDR3 has 15 residues. Germline V gene lookup returns CDR1 SGHRS and CDR2 YFSETQ. V lost 4 bases to trimming and J lost 1 base, with 15 bases between them. The CDR3 bases are TGCGCCAGCAGCAATCCTGGTAGGGATTCCTACGAGCAGTACTTC. Its protein is CASSNPGRDSYEQYF.

The V call is TRBV7-2, the J call TRBJ2-3; 16 bases agree with TRBD2. Germline V gene lookup returns CDR1 SGHTA and CDR2 FQGNSA. The CDR3 has 20 amino acids. The trim removed 4 bases at V and 3 bases at J, leaving 13 bases unmatched. CDR3 loop: CASSSPGGLAGGPRTDTQYF. The CDR3 nucleotides read TGTGCCAGCAGCTCCCCCGGGGGACTAGCGGGAGGGCCTCGGACAGATACGCAGTATTTT.

The chain has TRBV3-1 and TRBJ2-7; TRBD2 aligns across 7 bases. The better agreement between TRBJ2-5 and the DNA end casts doubt on the J call. The germline V gene has CDR1 LGHDT and CDR2 YNNKEL (reference sequence). The CDR3 is 17 amino acids. The CDR3 here is CASSQGSSPSGKETQYF. The CDR3 DNA sequence: TGTGCCAGCAGCCAAGGATCATCGCCTAGCGGAAAAGAGACCCAGTACTTC.

This clonotype was detected many times. V gene TRBV12-3 or TRBV12-4 combines with J gene TRBJ1-1; D unresolved. The CDR3 is made up of 12 amino acids. Trimming took off 3 bases at V and 11 bases at J, with 13 bases between the two ends. This CDR3 is CASSFLSVGAFF. The CDR3 DNA is TGTGCCAGCAGTTTTCTCTCGGTTGGCGCTTTCTTT.

This clonotype was detected ten times or more. This sequence joins TRBV5-1 and TRBJ2-7, with 10 bases fitting TRBD1. The CDR3 runs to 16 residues. V lost 4 bases and J lost 0; bases outside the gene matches: 7. Germline V gives CDR1 SGHRS, CDR2 YFSETQ. The DNA for the CDR3 is TGCGCCAGCAGCACCCAGGGACAGGGGAGCTCCTACGAGCAGTACTTC. This sequence encodes CASSTQGQGSSYEQYF.

This sequence joins TRBV29-1 and TRBJ2-5; D is tentatively TRBD1 or TRBD2 (5 bases each). Germline CDR1 reads SQVTM; CDR2 reads ANQGSEA. CDR3 length: 16 residues. Deletions cut 4 bases from V and 11 bases from J, with 29 bases between. As DNA, the CDR3 is TGCAGCGTTGCTGGTGAGGGGAGCGGAATGGGCAATGAGCAGTACTTC. The encoded protein is CSVAGEGSGMGNEQYF.

This clonotype was seen only a few times. V is TRBV7-2 and J is TRBJ1-2; 7 bases are a match to TRBD1. The CDR3 loop spans 15 amino acids. J lost 3 bases, V lost 5 bases, and 9 bases had no gene match. CDR1 SGHTA and CDR2 FQGNSA come from the germline V gene. The CDR3 is CASSPAPQGYYGYTF. The CDR3 coding sequence is TGTGCCAGCAGCCCGGCGCCACAGGGGTACTATGGCTACACCTTC. Looking up the rest from reference TRBV7-2 and TRBJ1-2 gives the full variable domain: GAGVSQSPSNKVTEKGKDVELRCDPISGHTALYWYRQSLGQGLEFLIYFQGNSAPDKSGLPSDRFSAERTGGSVSTLTIQRTQQEDSAVYLCASSPAPQGYYGYTFGSGTRLTVV.

The chain is built from TRBV5-1 and TRBJ2-1, with D tentatively TRBD2 (6 bases). CDR1 is SGHRS and CDR2 is YFSETQ in the germline V gene. This CDR3 is built from 17 residues. Trimming removed 3 bases from V and 7 bases from J, with 23 bases in between. CDR3 in DNA: TGCGCCAGCAGCTCATACTACGGCGCGGGATCTGGGAATGAGCAGTTCTTC. It is translated as CASSSYYGAGSGNEQFF.

DNA for the CDR3: TGTGCCACCGCGACAGGGAATCAGCCCCAGCATTTT. This gives the protein CATATGNQPQHF. The genes are TRBV12-3 or TRBV12-4 and TRBJ1-5; 7 bases are a match to TRBD1. Trimming cost V 10 bases and J 4 bases; bases outside gene matches: 4. The CDR3 totals 12 residues.

This clonotype occurred a few times. The rearrangement links TRBV6-6 to TRBJ1-2; D unclear. With 6 bases removed from V and 7 bases from J, the gap between germline ends came to 15 bases. This CDR3 spans 13 amino acids. Germline V gives CDR1 MNHNY, CDR2 SVGAGI (reference sequence). CDR3 loop: CASSKDRMAGYTF. CDR3 sequence (DNA): TGTGCCAGCAGCAAGGACCGCATGGCTGGCTACACCTTC.

This clonotype was counted between two and nine times. It may be a read error: a sequence one base away is much more abundant. The chain recombines TRBV12-3 or TRBV12-4 with TRBJ2-6; D is possibly TRBD1 (5 bases). The CDR3 runs to 16 residues. The CDR3 loop reads CARNRVGRPGANVRTF. The CDR3 nucleotides are TGTGCCAGAAACCGAGTGGGGCGCCCTGGGGCCAACGTCCGGACTTTC.

The sample holds one count of this clonotype. A much larger clone lies a single base off, so this may be a read error. This chain uses TRBV5-1 with TRBJ2-1; 7 positions match TRBD1. The J call may be in error: the DNA end matches TRBJ2-7 better. This CDR3 contains 15 residues. Per the germline V gene, CDR1 is SGHRS and CDR2 is YFSETQ. The CDR3 DNA follows: TGCGCCAGCAGCAAGGACAGGAGCTCCTACAATGAGCAGTACTTC. It encodes CASSKDRSSYNEQYF.

This chain uses TRBV7-2 with TRBJ2-7; D ambiguous. This CDR3 has 13 amino acids. The germline V and J ends were trimmed by 1 base and 3 bases, with 7 bases remaining between them. CDR1 and CDR2 (germline): SGHTA, FQGNSA. CDR3 protein: CASSLGAVYEQYF. Here the CDR3 DNA reads TGTGCCAGCAGCTTAGGGGCCGTCTACGAGCAGTACTTC.

The rearrangement links TRBV10-3 to TRBJ2-2; no clear D gene. The germline V gene has CDR1 ENHRY and CDR2 SYGVKD. V gave up 4 bases and J gave up 1 base, with 13 bases separating them. The CDR3 consists of 16 residues. In DNA, the CDR3 is TGTGCCATCAGTGCTTCCGCGGAGTTGAACACCGGGGAGCTGTTTTTT. Protein: CAISASAELNTGELFF.

The rearrangement uses TRBV7-2 and TRBJ1-1; D ambiguous. Germline V gives CDR1 SGHTA, CDR2 FQGNSA. Trimming stripped 1 base from V and 11 bases from J, with 14 bases between. CDR3 length equals 13 residues. DNA of the CDR3: TGTGCCAGCAGCTTAGTAGCCGGTTTGGGGGCTTTCTTT. It codes for CASSLVAGLGAFF.

The chain recombines TRBV6-6 with TRBJ1-6; D unresolved. Per the germline V gene, CDR1 is MNHNY and CDR2 is SVGAGI (reference sequence). The CDR3 is made up of 15 amino acids. Trimming took 6 bases from V and 7 from J, leaving 16 bases between them. CDR3 amino acids: CASRLGLSSNSPLHF. The CDR3 region has the DNA TGTGCCAGCAGGTTAGGACTCAGCTCGAATTCACCCCTCCACTTT.

This clonotype was observed a single time. This may arise from a read error, as a much more abundant clone is one base away. V gene TRBV20-1 combines with J gene TRBJ2-7; 8 bases line up with TRBD1. This CDR3 region has 15 residues. The J segment lost 7 bases and the V segment lost 0 bases, leaving 11 bases of the junction unmatched. CDR1 and CDR2 from the germline V gene are DFQATT and SNEGSKA (reference sequence). CDR3 region: CSARERTGYNNEQYF. The DNA for the CDR3 is TGCAGTGCTAGAGAACGGACAGGGTACAACAATGAGCAGTACTTC.

The gene calls are TRBV12-3 or TRBV12-4 and TRBJ2-5; 7 nucleotides line up with TRBD1. The CDR3 is 12 amino acids. V lost 6 bases, J lost 6 bases, and 4 bases stayed unmatched. The CDR3 sequence is CASSQTGKTQYF. The CDR3 region has the DNA TGTGCCAGCAGCCAGACAGGGAAGACCCAGTACTTC.

Only one count was recorded for this clonotype. The gene calls are TRBV7-2 and TRBJ1-1, with a possible D match to TRBD1 (6 bases). This CDR3 region has 12 residues. Germline V lookup: CDR1 SGHTA, CDR2 FQGNSA. Trimming removed 5 bases from V and 8 bases from J, with 12 bases in between. In nucleotides, the CDR3 is TGTGCCAGCAGCCTGACCAGGGGAGAAGCTTTCTTT. As protein: CASSLTRGEAFF.

This sequence joins TRBV15 and TRBJ1-5; 10 nucleotides line up with TRBD1. The CDR3 runs 16 residues. Germline trimming cut 1 base from V and 6 bases from J; bases unmatched to any gene: 6. Germline CDR1 reads LNHNV; CDR2 reads YYDKDF (reference sequence). The CDR3 region is CATSRATGTGAQPQHF. DNA for the CDR3: TGTGCCACCAGCAGAGCAACCGGGACAGGGGCTCAGCCCCAGCATTTT. Full variable domain (rest looked up from reference TRBV15 and TRBJ1-5): DAMVIQNPRYQVTQFGKPVTLSCSQTLNHNVMYWYQQKSSQAPKLLFHYYDKDFNNEADTPDNFQSRRPNTSFCFLDIRSPGLGDTAMYLCATSRATGTGAQPQHFGDGTRLSIL.

As for this clonotype: A much bigger clone sits one base away, suggesting this may be a read error. CDR3 nucleotide sequence: TGTGCCAGCAGGCCAACGGGAAGGCAGCCCCAGCATTTT. This translates into CASRPTGRQPQHF. The V and J genes are TRBV11-2 and TRBJ1-5; D remains ambiguous. CDR1 and CDR2 (germline): SGHAT, FQNNGV. The V end lost 6 bases, the J end lost 7 bases, and 13 bases lay between the germline ends. The CDR3 sequence is 13 residues long.

This clonotype was counted ten times or more. The chain recombines TRBV2 with TRBJ2-5, with D hard to call. Germline V gene sequence: CDR1 SNHLY, CDR2 FYNNEI. This CDR3 comprises 13 residues. Between the trimmed V and J ends, which lost 7 bases and 1 base, there was a span of 10 bases. The CDR3 spells CASIRDFQETQYF. CDR3 nucleotides: TGTGCCAGCATTCGAGATTTCCAAGAGACCCAGTACTTC.

This clonotype was counted between two and nine times. The CDR3 DNA is TGTGCCAGCAGTTCCCCCTTAGTAAGCTTGGAGACCCAGTACTTC. Translation gives CASSSPLVSLETQYF. This sequence joins TRBV28 and TRBJ2-5, with unresolved D. Trimming pared 4 bases from V and 5 bases from J, leaving 17 bases between. CDR3 length: 15 amino acids. Germline assignment: CDR1 MDHEN and CDR2 SYDVKM.

This clonotype was picked up a small number of times. The chain joins TRBV20-1 to TRBJ2-3; TRBD2 matches at 13 bases. CDR3 size: 13 residues. CDR1 and CDR2 (germline): DFQATT, SNEGSKA (reference sequence). V was clipped by 5 bases and J by 6 bases; unmatched bases: 2. The CDR3 DNA follows: TGCAGTGCTTTGACTAGCGGGGGGGATACGCAGTATTTT. Protein: CSALTSGGDTQYF.